This TCR beta chain originates from a study of cytomegalovirus exposure and HLA in healthy donors. Study-level points and caveats: In the 95 to 150 validation repertoires, more than 85% of cluster scores exceeded 0, per a later analysis. Most sequenced TCRs were rare (though some public TCRs occurred in many donors). There were three CMV-associated chains whose specificity for CMV antigens was confirmed in vitro.

With respect to this clone: Its antigen is still unknown.

Germline V CDR1 and CDR2: SGHRS, YFSETQ. The length of the CDR3 is 15 residues. Deletions cut 3 bases from V and 1 base from J, with 13 bases between. The method was immunoSEQ multiplex PCR; TCRdb's version includes in-frame clones alone and lacks a portion of them. The data hold 300,000 to 350,000 clones, with approximately 91% observed a single time. These donors were members of the approximately 120-subject validation cohort, a group separate from the roughly 670-subject first cohort. Input material: PBMCs. J is TRBJ2-5 and V is TRBV5-1, with D possibly being TRBD1 (8 bases). This TCR came from a man between 25 and 39 years old in good health and CMV-seronegative. The CDR3 loop is CASSWSGTGQETQYF. The DNA for the CDR3 is TGCGCCAGCAGCTGGAGCGGGACAGGCCAAGAGACCCAGTACTTC.